Listed below are T cell receptor beta chains from one sample, sequenced in a study of blood T cell repertoires in COVID-19. Using immunoSEQ multiplex PCR, the repertoire was profiled, and TCRdb retains in-frame clones only, with some absent. The sample carries around 150,000 clones, more than 85% recorded once. The sample comprised peripheral blood. The origin of the receptors is a man younger than 35 with acute or convalescent COVID-19. Both conserved end residues are part of each CDR3. D genes are given only for firm matches. Size is stated for part of the rows, as once, few or many counts, or as a class when the clone is expanded.

CASSSLRTAPGDTQYF TGTGCCAGCAGCTCACTAAGGACAGCCCCTGGGGATACGCAGTATTTT TRBJ2-3 - TRBV7-8 once
CASSPGTGGAFYGYTF TGTGCCAGCAGTCCCGGGACAGGGGGCGCCTTCTATGGCTACACCTTC TRBJ1-2 TRBD1 TRBV28 -
CASSIGLASTDTQYF TGCGCCAGCAGCATAGGACTAGCGAGCACAGATACGCAGTATTTT TRBJ2-3 TRBD2 TRBV5-1 -
CASQGQTVYNEQFF TGTGCTAGCCAGGGACAGACCGTTTACAATGAGCAGTTCTTC TRBJ2-1 TRBD1 TRBV12-5 -
CASDRGTDSPLHF TGTGCCAGTGACAGGGGAACGGATTCACCCCTCCACTTT TRBJ1-6 TRBD1 TRBV19 once
CASSLRGGADTQYF TGTGCCAGCAGTCTGCGGGGGGGCGCAGATACGCAGTATTTT TRBJ2-3 TRBD2 TRBV5-4 -
CASSLGGDSIVNSPLHF TGTGCCAGCAGCTTAGGTGGGGACAGCATCGTGAATTCACCCCTCCACTTT TRBJ1-6 TRBD1 TRBV11-3 -
CASTVQGARGYTF TGTGCCAGCACCGTACAGGGGGCGCGGGGCTACACCTTC TRBJ1-2 TRBD1 TRBV6-5 -
CASSSRASAGANVLTF TGCGCCAGCAGCTCCCGAGCGAGCGCCGGGGCCAACGTCCTGACTTTC TRBJ2-6 - TRBV5-1 -
CATSDSGTSGETQYF TGTGCCACCAGTGATTCCGGGACTAGCGGGGAGACCCAGTACTTC TRBJ2-5 TRBD2 TRBV24-1 -
CAWATGTPTNEKLFF TGTGCCTGGGCTACCGGGACACCAACTAATGAAAAACTGTTTTTT TRBJ1-4 - TRBV30 -
CASSTTSSNEQFF TGTGCCAGCAGTACCACTAGCTCCAATGAGCAGTTCTTC TRBJ2-1 - TRBV12-3/TRBV12-4 -
CSVQGGGGYTF TGCAGCGTACAGGGAGGGGGTGGCTACACCTTC TRBJ1-2 - TRBV29-1 -
CASSSGGGETQYF TGTGCCAGCAGCTCAGGGGGCGGCGAGACCCAGTACTTC TRBJ2-5 TRBD1 TRBV5-4 -
CATSRGLASDTQYF TGTGCCACCAGCAGGGGACTAGCTTCAGATACGCAGTATTTT TRBJ2-3 TRBD2 TRBV15 -
CASSQSSSGTFFYEQYF TGCGCCAGCAGTCAATCATCTTCCGGGACATTCTTCTACGAGCAGTACTTC TRBJ2-7 - TRBV23-1 -
CASSRSLGPPETQYF TGTGCCAGCAGCCGATCGCTGGGGCCCCCGGAGACCCAGTACTTC TRBJ2-5 - TRBV6-5 -
CASSLSPRGDGYTF TGTGCCAGCAGTTTATCGCCCAGGGGTGATGGCTACACCTTC TRBJ1-2 - TRBV27 -
CASILRGNTEAFF TGTGCCAGCATCCTAAGGGGGAACACTGAAGCTTTCTTT TRBJ1-1 - TRBV6-5 -
CASSYSNRGWQPQHF TGTGCCAGCAGTTACTCGAACAGGGGTTGGCAGCCCCAGCATTTT TRBJ1-5 TRBD1 TRBV6-2/TRBV6-3 -
CASSRSQGVMNTEAFF TGTGCCAGCAGCAGATCACAGGGGGTAATGAACACTGAAGCTTTCTTT TRBJ1-1 TRBD1 TRBV7-2 -
CASSRIGLAADTQYF TGTGCCAGCAGCCGCATAGGACTAGCTGCAGATACGCAGTATTTT TRBJ2-3 TRBD2 TRBV7-3 -
CASSQDLFRTDTQYF TGTGCCAGCAGCCAAGATCTGTTTCGGACAGATACGCAGTATTTT TRBJ2-3 - TRBV3-1/TRBV3-2 -
CANRGRAGELFF TGTGCCAACAGGGGGCGCGCCGGGGAGCTGTTTTTT TRBJ2-2 TRBD1 TRBV7-9 -
CASSQGLAGGDTQYF TGTGCCAGCAGCCAGGGACTAGCGGGTGGAGATACGCAGTATTTT TRBJ2-3 TRBD2 TRBV7-2 -
CSVPAVGIITEAFF TGCAGCGTTCCGGCTGTGGGCATAATCACTGAAGCTTTCTTT TRBJ1-1 - TRBV29-1 -
CASSFDRDNEQFF TGTGCCAGCAGTTTCGACAGAGACAATGAGCAGTTCTTC TRBJ2-1 - TRBV27 -
CASKGLEYEQYF TGTGCCAGCAAGGGACTAGAATACGAGCAGTACTTC TRBJ2-7 TRBD2 TRBV2 -
CAWSKEWKSEAFF TGTGCCTGGAGTAAGGAGTGGAAGAGTGAAGCTTTCTTT TRBJ1-1 - TRBV30 -
CASSLGTGTGSDTQYF TGCGCCAGCAGCTTGGGGACCGGGACAGGTTCAGATACGCAGTATTTT TRBJ2-3 TRBD1 TRBV5-1 -
CASSLGQQETQYF TGTGCCAGCTCACTGGGACAGCAAGAGACCCAGTACTTC TRBJ2-5 TRBD1 TRBV18 -
CASSGDRSYGYTF TGTGCCAGTAGCGGGGACAGGAGCTATGGCTACACCTTC TRBJ1-2 TRBD1 TRBV19 -
CASSSTANSGNTIYF TGTGCCAGCAGCTCGACAGCAAACTCTGGAAACACCATATATTTT TRBJ1-3 - TRBV6-5 -
CASSQAGLDGYTF TGTGCCAGCAGCCAAGCGGGTTTGGATGGCTACACCTTC TRBJ1-2 - TRBV14 -
CAWNTVNSNQPQHF TGTGCCTGGAATACAGTGAATAGCAATCAGCCCCAGCATTTT TRBJ1-5 - TRBV30 -
CASSSEGARYGYTF TGTGCCAGCAGTTCCGAGGGGGCGAGGTATGGCTACACCTTC TRBJ1-2 TRBD1 TRBV2 -
CASSLREGWTEAFF TGCGCCAGCAGTCTTAGGGAGGGATGGACTGAAGCTTTCTTT TRBJ1-1 - TRBV5-1 -
CASSLTGGRSGANVLTF TGCGCCAGCAGCTTGACAGGGGGACGTTCTGGGGCCAACGTCCTGACTTTC TRBJ2-6 TRBD1 TRBV5-1 -
CASNGGTYNEQFF TGTGCCAGCAATGGGGGCACCTACAATGAGCAGTTCTTC TRBJ2-1 - TRBV5-6 -
CASSRTGGLNTEAFF TGTGCCAGCAGCCGGACAGGGGGCCTGAACACTGAAGCTTTCTTT TRBJ1-1 TRBD1 TRBV7-3 -
CASSWTGDLTGELFF TGTGCCAGCAGCTGGACAGGGGACCTCACCGGGGAGCTGTTTTTT TRBJ2-2 TRBD1 TRBV7-9 few
CTSSEQGGYGYTF TGTACCAGTAGTGAACAGGGCGGCTATGGCTACACCTTC TRBJ1-2 - TRBV19 once
CASTPWGDSWSIGELFF TGTGCCAGCACCCCGTGGGGGGACAGCTGGTCCATCGGGGAGCTGTTTTTT TRBJ2-2 - TRBV28 -
CASSDRGRDEQYF TGTGCCAGCAGCGACAGGGGGCGTGACGAGCAGTACTTC TRBJ2-7 TRBD1 TRBV6-2/TRBV6-3 -
CASSYHSRDHTEAFF TGTGCCAGCAGTTATCATAGCAGGGATCACACTGAAGCTTTCTTT TRBJ1-1 - TRBV6-5 -
CASSSGLSYEQYF TGTGCCAGCAGCTCGGGACTGAGCTACGAGCAGTACTTC TRBJ2-7 - TRBV5-5 -
CASSPDRVFGSPLHF TGTGCCAGCTCACCCGACAGGGTTTTCGGGTCACCCCTCCACTTT TRBJ1-6 TRBD1 TRBV18 -
CAISERQGSNQPQHF TGTGCCATCAGTGAGAGACAGGGTAGCAATCAGCCCCAGCATTTT TRBJ1-5 TRBD1 TRBV10-3 once
CASSLDGELNYGYTF TGTGCCAGCAGCTTAGACGGGGAGTTGAACTATGGCTACACCTTC TRBJ1-2 - TRBV7-9 -
CASSSTTGELFF TGTGCCAGCAGTTCTACTACCGGGGAGCTGTTTTTT TRBJ2-2 - TRBV6-5 -
CSVEVVASGAYNEQFF TGCAGCGTTGAAGTAGTGGCTAGCGGAGCCTACAATGAGCAGTTCTTC TRBJ2-1 TRBD2 TRBV29-1 -
CASRGSGDWGYTF TGTGCCAGCAGGGGCAGCGGGGACTGGGGCTACACCTTC TRBJ1-2 - TRBV2 -
CASRREVANEKLFF TGTGCCAGCAGGAGGGAGGTCGCTAATGAAAAACTGTTTTTT TRBJ1-4 - TRBV6-5 -
CATSDFLNTEAFF TGTGCCACCAGTGATTTCTTAAACACTGAAGCTTTCTTT TRBJ1-1 - TRBV24-1 -
CASSPRLTDTQYF TGTGCCAGCAGCCCAAGACTAACAGATACGCAGTATTTT TRBJ2-3 - TRBV5-6 -
CASGIGTSGTYEQYF TGCGCCAGCGGCATCGGGACTAGCGGGACCTACGAGCAGTACTTC TRBJ2-7 TRBD2 TRBV5-1 -
CASSVGWDSSEAFF TGTGCCAGTAGTGTAGGGTGGGACAGCAGCGAAGCTTTCTTT TRBJ1-1 TRBD1 TRBV19 -
CASSETAGGYTF TGTGCCAGCAGTGAAACAGCGGGGGGCTACACCTTC TRBJ1-2 - TRBV6-1 -
CASSPLDSQPQHF TGTGCCAGCTCACCCCTTGACAGTCAGCCCCAGCATTTT TRBJ1-5 - TRBV18 -
CASSLEPGRSGANVLTF TGCGCCAGCAGCTTGGAGCCAGGCCGCTCTGGGGCCAACGTCCTGACTTTC TRBJ2-6 - TRBV5-1 -